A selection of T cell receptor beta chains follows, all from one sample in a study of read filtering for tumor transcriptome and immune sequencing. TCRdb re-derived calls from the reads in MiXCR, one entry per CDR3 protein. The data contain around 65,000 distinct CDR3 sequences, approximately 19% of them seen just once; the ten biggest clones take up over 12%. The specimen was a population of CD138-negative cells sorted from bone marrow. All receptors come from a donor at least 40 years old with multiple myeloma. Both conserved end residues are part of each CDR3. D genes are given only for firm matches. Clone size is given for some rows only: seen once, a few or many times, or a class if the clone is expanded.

CASSQVGGSNEQFF	TGTGCCAGCAGCCAAGTTGGGGGGAGCAATGAGCAGTTCTTC	-	TRBV4-2	many	TRBJ2-1
CAISPGVGGASETQYF	TGTGCCATCAGCCCCGGGGTTGGAGGGGCCTCGGAGACCCAGTACTTC	-	TRBV10-3	-	TRBJ2-5
CASSPRGQGNTGELFF	TGTGCCAGCAGCCCACGGGGACAGGGGAACACCGGGGAGCTGTTTTTT	TRBD1	TRBV6-1	few	TRBJ2-2
CASSLRQSTEAFF	TGCGCCAGCAGCTTGAGGCAGAGCACTGAAGCTTTCTTT	-	TRBV5-1	many	TRBJ1-1
CASSRPQGYGQYF	TGTGCCAGCTCACGGCCCCAGGGGTACGGGCAGTACTTC	-	TRBV18	-	TRBJ2-7
CASSSQGQDTEAFF	TGTGCCAGCAGCTCCCAAGGACAGGACACTGAAGCTTTCTTT	TRBD1	TRBV7-3	many	TRBJ1-1
CASSPGATTQYF	TGTGCCAGCAGCCCAGGGGCCACTACGCAGTATTTT	-	TRBV9	many	TRBJ2-3
CVSSRRDYLLSGELFF	TGTGTCAGCAGCCGCCGGGACTACCTCCTAAGCGGGGAGCTGTTTTTT	TRBD2	TRBV11-2	-	TRBJ2-2
CASSYEGNHYTF	TGTGCCAGCAGTTACGAGGGGAACCACTACACCTTC	-	TRBV6-2/TRBV6-3	many	TRBJ1-2
CSATRQARTEAFF	TGCAGCGCAACCCGGCAGGCCCGCACTGAAGCTTTCTTT	-	TRBV29-1	-	TRBJ1-1
CSARVQGRSYQPQHF	TGCAGTGCTAGAGTACAGGGGCGCTCTTATCAGCCCCAGCATTTT	TRBD1	TRBV20-1	few	TRBJ1-5
CASSFNSASNQPQHF	TGTGCCAGCAGCTTTAACAGTGCTAGCAATCAGCCCCAGCATTTT	-	TRBV5-6	-	TRBJ1-5
CASSLLAGGARQETQYF	TGTGCCAGCAGCTTACTAGCGGGGGGGGCCCGCCAAGAGACCCAGTACTTC	TRBD2	TRBV11-2	many	TRBJ2-5
CASSLGTANTGELFF	TGCGCCAGCAGCCTGGGGACAGCGAACACCGGGGAGCTGTTTTTT	TRBD1	TRBV5-1	many	TRBJ2-2
CASSSTGGLSYNEQFF	TGTGCCAGCAGTTCCACGGGAGGGCTCTCCTACAATGAGCAGTTCTTC	TRBD2	TRBV28	many	TRBJ2-1
CSAGDASGSINEQFF	TGCAGTGCTGGAGATGCTAGCGGGAGTATCAATGAGCAGTTCTTC	TRBD2	TRBV20-1	-	TRBJ2-1
CASSFGQTGELFF	TGTGCCAGCAGCTTTGGCCAGACCGGGGAGCTGTTTTTT	-	TRBV7-6	many	TRBJ2-2
CASSFPTSGSRYTFF	TGTGCCAGCAGCTTTCCGACTAGCGGTAGCCGCTACACGTTCTTC	TRBD2	TRBV5-6	few	TRBJ2-1
CASSEAFLAGEQYF	TGTGCCAGCAGTGAAGCCTTCTTGGCGGGCGAGCAGTACTTC	-	TRBV2	many	TRBJ2-7
CASSQDAGTSREKLFF	TGCGCCAGCAGCCAAGACGCCGGGACAAGCAGGGAAAAACTGTTTTTT	-	TRBV4-1	-	TRBJ1-4
CASRTGGSGDTQYF	TGTGCCAGCAGGACAGGGGGTTCGGGAGATACGCAGTATTTT	TRBD1	TRBV6-2/TRBV6-3	many	TRBJ2-3
CASSRAGKNEQFF	TGTGCCAGCAGCCGAGCGGGAAAGAATGAGCAGTTCTTC	TRBD2	TRBV3-1	few	TRBJ2-1
CASSVDTGSSYNEQFF	TGTGCCAGCAGCGTAGATACAGGGAGCTCCTACAATGAGCAGTTCTTC	-	TRBV9	many	TRBJ2-1
CSAAGRLGNTEAFF	TGCAGTGCTGCCGGACGGCTCGGGAACACTGAAGCTTTCTTT	-	TRBV20-1	many	TRBJ1-1
CSVVGANYGYTF	TGCAGCGTTGTGGGAGCTAACTATGGCTACACCTTC	-	TRBV29-1	-	TRBJ1-2
CSVDIPLNTEAFF	TGCAGCGTTGACATACCGCTGAACACTGAAGCTTTCTTT	-	TRBV29-1	few	TRBJ1-1
CSAKRRYTDTQYF	TGCAGTGCTAAGCGGCGATACACAGATACGCAGTATTTT	-	TRBV20-1	many	TRBJ2-3
CSTRQGSSYEQYF	TGCAGCACCCGACAGGGGAGCTCCTACGAGCAGTACTTC	TRBD1	TRBV29-1	many	TRBJ2-7
CASSPLAGGYNEQFF	TGTGCCAGCAGCCCTCTTGCAGGGGGCTACAATGAGCAGTTCTTC	TRBD1	TRBV14	medium-sized	TRBJ2-1
CATAGGARVTEAFF	TGTGCCACCGCCGGAGGGGCGCGGGTCACTGAAGCTTTCTTT	-	TRBV5-6	many	TRBJ1-1
CASMWGGFPYNEQFF	TGTGCCAGCATGTGGGGCGGGTTTCCCTACAATGAGCAGTTCTTC	-	TRBV12-3/TRBV12-4	many	TRBJ2-1
CSVDPGAKGEKLFF	TGCAGCGTTGACCCCGGGGCCAAAGGGGAAAAACTGTTTTTT	-	TRBV29-1	few	TRBJ1-4
CSVTGGSSGANVLTF	TGCAGCGTGACAGGGGGTAGCTCTGGGGCCAACGTCCTGACTTTC	TRBD1	TRBV29-1	medium-sized	TRBJ2-6
CASGGGGGTEAFF	TGTGCTAGTGGCGGGGGGGGGGGCACTGAAGCTTTCTTT	-	TRBV12-5	many	TRBJ1-1
CATSRDSQETQYF	TGTGCCACCAGCAGGGACAGCCAAGAGACCCAGTACTTC	-	TRBV15	many	TRBJ2-5
CSAESGTDTQYF	TGCAGTGCCGAGTCGGGCACAGATACGCAGTATTTT	-	TRBV20-1	few	TRBJ2-3
CSAPPLITDKQYF	TGCAGTGCTCCCCCCCTAATCACAGATAAGCAGTATTTT	-	TRBV20-1	-	TRBJ2-3
CASMMTSGGALQETQYF	TGTGCCAGCATGATGACTAGCGGGGGGGCCTTACAAGAGACCCAGTACTTC	TRBD2	TRBV28	many	TRBJ2-5
CASSLDSPSNQPQHF	TGCGCCAGCAGCCTTGACAGCCCTAGCAATCAGCCCCAGCATTTT	-	TRBV5-1	many	TRBJ1-5
CASSLFVPQNTEAFF	TGTGCCAGCAGCTTATTCGTGCCCCAGAACACTGAAGCTTTCTTT	-	TRBV5-5	-	TRBJ1-1
CSAGSGTGGRDTEAFF	TGCAGTGCTGGTTCCGGGACAGGGGGCAGGGACACTGAAGCTTTCTTT	TRBD1	TRBV20-1	many	TRBJ1-1
CASSRDREGTEAFF	TGTGCCAGCAGTCGGGACAGGGAGGGCACTGAAGCTTTCTTT	TRBD1	TRBV6-1	-	TRBJ1-1
CASSIPGQGTDTQYF	TGTGCCAGCAGCATACCGGGACAGGGTACAGATACGCAGTATTTT	TRBD1	TRBV28	many	TRBJ2-3
CASRATLSYNEQFF	TGCGCCAGCAGAGCCACTCTCTCCTACAATGAGCAGTTCTTC	-	TRBV5-1	many	TRBJ2-1
CASSLRGNNYGYTF	TGTGCCAGCAGCCTAAGGGGAAATAACTATGGCTACACCTTC	-	TRBV12-3/TRBV12-4	-	TRBJ1-2
CASSANRDRDNQPQHF	TGTGCCAGTAGCGCCAACCGGGACAGGGATAATCAGCCCCAGCATTTT	TRBD1	TRBV19	-	TRBJ1-5